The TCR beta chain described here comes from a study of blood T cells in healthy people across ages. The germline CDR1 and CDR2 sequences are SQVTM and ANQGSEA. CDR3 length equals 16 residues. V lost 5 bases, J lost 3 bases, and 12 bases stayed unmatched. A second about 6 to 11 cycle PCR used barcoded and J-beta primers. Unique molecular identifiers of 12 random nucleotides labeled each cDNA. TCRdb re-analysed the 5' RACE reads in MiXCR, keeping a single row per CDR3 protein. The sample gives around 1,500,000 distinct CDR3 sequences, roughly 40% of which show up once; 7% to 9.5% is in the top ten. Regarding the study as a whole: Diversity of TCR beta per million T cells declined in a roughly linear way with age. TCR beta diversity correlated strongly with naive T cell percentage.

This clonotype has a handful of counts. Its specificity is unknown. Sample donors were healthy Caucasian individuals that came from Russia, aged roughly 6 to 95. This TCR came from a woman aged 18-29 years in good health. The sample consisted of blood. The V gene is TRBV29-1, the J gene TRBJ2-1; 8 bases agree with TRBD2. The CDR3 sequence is CSVTTHETSVYNEQFF. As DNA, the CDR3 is TGCAGCGTTACGACTCACGAGACTAGCGTCTACAATGAGCAGTTCTTC.